This T cell receptor beta chain emerged from a study of shared clonotypes between healthy human individuals. Whole-study context: A few men and a couple of women, aged 18 to 49, were donors. Notes on the study in general: Rarefaction gave evidence that sorted-subset sequencing remained incomplete despite large depth.

Replicate PCRs run on sorted subsets employed 200 ng DNA, approximately 30,000 T cell genomes. This table comes from immunoSEQ multiplex PCR, and its TCRdb copy is limited to in-frame clones, with some not included. This sample carries 660,000 or so clones, around 96% of them seen once, and the ten largest clones take approximately 0.12%. Cells designated naive CD8 were CD45RO-negative and were positively selected for CCR7, with terminally differentiated effector memory CD45RA+ cells excluded. There are 11 residues in the CDR3. About this clone: What it binds is unknown.

The source of this sequence is a woman in her twenties or thirties in good health. This chain connects TRBV21-1 to TRBJ1-5. TRBV21-1 is described as a pseudogene. The sequencing input was naive CD8+ T cells sorted from blood. The CDR3 spells CASSKALAQHF. Written as DNA, the CDR3 is TGTGCCAGCAGCAAAGCCCTAGCCCAGCATTTT.